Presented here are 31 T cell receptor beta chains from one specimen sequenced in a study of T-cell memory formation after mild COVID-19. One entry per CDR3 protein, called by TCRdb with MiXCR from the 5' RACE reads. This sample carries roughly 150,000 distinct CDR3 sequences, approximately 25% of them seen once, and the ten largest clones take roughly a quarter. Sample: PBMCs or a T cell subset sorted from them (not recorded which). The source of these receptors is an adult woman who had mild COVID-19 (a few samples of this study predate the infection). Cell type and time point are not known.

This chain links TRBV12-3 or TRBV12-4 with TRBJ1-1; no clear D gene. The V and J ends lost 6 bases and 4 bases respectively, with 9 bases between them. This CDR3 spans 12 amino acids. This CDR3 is CASRIYGTEAFF. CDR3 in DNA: TGTGCCAGCAGGATATACGGCACTGAAGCTTTCTTT.

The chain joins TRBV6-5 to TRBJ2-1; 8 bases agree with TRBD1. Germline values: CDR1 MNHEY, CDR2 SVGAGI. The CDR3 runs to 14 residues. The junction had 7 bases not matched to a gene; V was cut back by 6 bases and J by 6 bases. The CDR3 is CASSPHTGGNEQFF. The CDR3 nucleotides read TGTGCCAGCAGCCCACATACAGGGGGCAATGAGCAGTTCTTC.

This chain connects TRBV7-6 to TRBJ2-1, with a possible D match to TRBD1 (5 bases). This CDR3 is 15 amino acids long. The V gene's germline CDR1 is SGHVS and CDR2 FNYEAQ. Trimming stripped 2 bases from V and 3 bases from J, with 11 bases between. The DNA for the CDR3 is TGTGCCAGCAGCTTATTGGGGCAGGACTACAATGAGCAGTTCTTC. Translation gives CASSLLGQDYNEQFF.

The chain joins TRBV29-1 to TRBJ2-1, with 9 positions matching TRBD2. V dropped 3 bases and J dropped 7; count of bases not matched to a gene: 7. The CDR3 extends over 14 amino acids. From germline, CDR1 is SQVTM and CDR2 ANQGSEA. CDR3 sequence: CSVDGGGGWNEQFF. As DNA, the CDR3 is TGCAGCGTTGATGGCGGGGGGGGCTGGAATGAGCAGTTCTTC.

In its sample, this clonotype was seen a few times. CDR3 DNA sequence: TGTGCCACCAGTGATTTTCTGGACGCGAACACCGGGGAGCTGTTTTTT. Translation gives CATSDFLDANTGELFF. The rearrangement links TRBV24-1 to TRBJ2-2; no clear D gene. V was clipped by 1 base and J by 0 bases, with 8 bases between them. Per the germline V gene, CDR1 is KGHDR and CDR2 is SFDVKD. The CDR3 runs to 16 residues.

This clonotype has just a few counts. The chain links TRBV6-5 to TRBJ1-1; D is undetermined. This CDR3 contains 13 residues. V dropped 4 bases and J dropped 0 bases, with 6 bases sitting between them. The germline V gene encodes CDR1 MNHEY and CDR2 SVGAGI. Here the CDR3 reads CASSWIMNTEAFF. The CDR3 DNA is TGTGCCAGCAGTTGGATCATGAACACTGAAGCTTTCTTT.

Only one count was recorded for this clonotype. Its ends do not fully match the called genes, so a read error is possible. In DNA form, the CDR3 reads TGTGCCCGCAGGCCGGGGGCTGGGGCCAACGTCCTGACTTTC. Translated, it gives CARRPGAGANVLTF. The J gene is TRBJ2-6, the V gene TRBV9, with TRBD2 as a possible D gene (6 bases). CDR1 SGDLS and CDR2 YYNGEE come from the germline V gene. CDR3 size: 14 residues. The full variable domain, in which reference TRBV9 and TRBJ2-6 provide the parts outside the CDR3, is DSGVTQTPKHLITATGQRVTLRCSPRSGDLSVYWYQQSLDQGLQFLIQYYNGEERAKGNILERFSAQQFPDLHSELNLSSLELGDSALYFCARRPGAGANVLTFGAGSRLTVL.

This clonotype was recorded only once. This CDR3 reads CASLRRGGYADTQYF. The CDR3 DNA follows: TGTGCCAGTCTCCGCAGGGGGGGCTACGCAGATACGCAGTATTTT. The V and J genes are TRBV27 and TRBJ2-3; D is perhaps TRBD1 or TRBD2 (7 bases each). CDR1 and CDR2 (germline): MNHEY, SMNVEV (reference sequence). V shed 9 bases and J shed 4 bases, with 20 bases lying between them. The CDR3 covers 15 residues.

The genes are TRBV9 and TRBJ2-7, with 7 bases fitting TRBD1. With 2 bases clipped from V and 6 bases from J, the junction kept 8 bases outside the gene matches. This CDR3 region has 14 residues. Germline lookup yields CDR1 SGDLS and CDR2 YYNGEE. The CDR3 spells CASSVGGTVSEQYF. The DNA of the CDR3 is TGTGCCAGCAGCGTCGGTGGGACAGTATCCGAGCAGTACTTC.

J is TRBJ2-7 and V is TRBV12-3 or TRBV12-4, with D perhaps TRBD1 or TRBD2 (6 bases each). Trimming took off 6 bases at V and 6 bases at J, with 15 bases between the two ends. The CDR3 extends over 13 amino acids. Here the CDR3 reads CASSMGGSAEQYF. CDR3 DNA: TGTGCCAGCAGCATGGGGGGCTCTGCCGAGCAGTACTTC.

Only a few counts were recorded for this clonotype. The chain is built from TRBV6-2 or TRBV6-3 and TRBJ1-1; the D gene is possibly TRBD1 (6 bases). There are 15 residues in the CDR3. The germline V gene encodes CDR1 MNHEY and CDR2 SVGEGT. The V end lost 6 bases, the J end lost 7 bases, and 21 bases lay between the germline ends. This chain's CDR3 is CASSPDRLWDGEAFF. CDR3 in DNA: TGTGCCAGCAGCCCGGACAGACTGTGGGACGGTGAAGCTTTCTTT.

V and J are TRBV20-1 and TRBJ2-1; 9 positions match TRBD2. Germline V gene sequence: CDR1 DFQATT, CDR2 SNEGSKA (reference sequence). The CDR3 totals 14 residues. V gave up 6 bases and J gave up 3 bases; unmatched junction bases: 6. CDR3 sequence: CSAKTSGYYNEQFF. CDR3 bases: TGCAGTGCCAAGACTAGCGGCTACTACAATGAGCAGTTCTTC.

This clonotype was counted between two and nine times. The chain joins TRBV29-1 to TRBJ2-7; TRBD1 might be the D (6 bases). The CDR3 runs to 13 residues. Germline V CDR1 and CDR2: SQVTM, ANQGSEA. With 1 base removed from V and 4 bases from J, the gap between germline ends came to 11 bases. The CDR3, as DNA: TGCAGCGTTGAAGGGCACAGGGAGTACGAGCAGTACTTC. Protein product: CSVEGHREYEQYF.

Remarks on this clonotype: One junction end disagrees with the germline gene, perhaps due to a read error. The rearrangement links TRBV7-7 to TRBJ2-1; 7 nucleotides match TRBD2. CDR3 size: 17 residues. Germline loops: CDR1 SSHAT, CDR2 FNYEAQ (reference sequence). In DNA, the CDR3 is TGTGCTAGCAGCCCCGGAGCGGGAAAATTGAGGGACAATGAGCAGTTCTTC. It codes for CASSPGAGKLRDNEQFF.

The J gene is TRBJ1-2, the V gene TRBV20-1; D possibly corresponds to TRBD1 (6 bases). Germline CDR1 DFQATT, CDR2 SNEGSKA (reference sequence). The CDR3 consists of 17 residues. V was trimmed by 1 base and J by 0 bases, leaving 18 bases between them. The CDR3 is CSARGQTGEGANYGYTF. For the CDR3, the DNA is TGCAGTGCTAGAGGACAGACAGGTGAAGGGGCTAACTATGGCTACACCTTC.

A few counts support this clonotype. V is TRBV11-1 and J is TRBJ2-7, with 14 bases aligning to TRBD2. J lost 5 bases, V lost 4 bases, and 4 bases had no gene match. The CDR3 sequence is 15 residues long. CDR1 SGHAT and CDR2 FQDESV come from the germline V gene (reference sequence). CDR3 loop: CASSSGTSGSDEQYF. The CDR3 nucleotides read TGTGCCAGCAGCTCAGGGACTAGCGGGAGCGACGAGCAGTACTTC.

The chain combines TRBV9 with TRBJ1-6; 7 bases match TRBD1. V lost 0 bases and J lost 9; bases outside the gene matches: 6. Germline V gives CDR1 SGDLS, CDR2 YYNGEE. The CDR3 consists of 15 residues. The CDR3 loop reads CASSVAVAGGSPLHF. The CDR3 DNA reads TGTGCCAGCAGCGTAGCTGTGGCAGGGGGTTCACCCCTCCACTTT. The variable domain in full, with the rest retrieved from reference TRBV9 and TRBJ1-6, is DSGVTQTPKHLITATGQRVTLRCSPRSGDLSVYWYQQSLDQGLQFLIQYYNGEERAKGNILERFSAQQFPDLHSELNLSSLELGDSALYFCASSVAVAGGSPLHFGNGTRLTVT.

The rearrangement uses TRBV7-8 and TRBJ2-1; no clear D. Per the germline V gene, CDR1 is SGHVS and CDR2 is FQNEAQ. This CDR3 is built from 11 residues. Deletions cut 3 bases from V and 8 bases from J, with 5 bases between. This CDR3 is CASSFRHEQFF. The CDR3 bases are TGTGCCAGCAGCTTCCGCCATGAGCAGTTCTTC.

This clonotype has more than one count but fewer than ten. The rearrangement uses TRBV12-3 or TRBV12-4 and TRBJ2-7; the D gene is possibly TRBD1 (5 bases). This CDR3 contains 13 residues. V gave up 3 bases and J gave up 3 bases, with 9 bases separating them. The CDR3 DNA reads TGTGCCAGCAGTTTTTTTAGGGGCTACGAGCAGTACTTC. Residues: CASSFFRGYEQYF.

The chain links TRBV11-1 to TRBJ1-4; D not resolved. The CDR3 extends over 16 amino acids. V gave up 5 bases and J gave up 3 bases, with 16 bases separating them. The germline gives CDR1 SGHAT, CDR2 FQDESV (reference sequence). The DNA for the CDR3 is TGTGCCAGCAGCCCGAGCGGAGGACCTTCTAATGAAAAACTGTTTTTT. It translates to CASSPSGGPSNEKLFF. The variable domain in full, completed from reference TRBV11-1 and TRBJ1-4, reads EAEVAQSPRYKITEKSQAVAFWCDPISGHATLYWYRQILGQGPELLVQFQDESVVDDSQLPKDRFSAERLKGVDSTLKIQPAELGDSAMYLCASSPSGGPSNEKLFFGSGTQLSVL.

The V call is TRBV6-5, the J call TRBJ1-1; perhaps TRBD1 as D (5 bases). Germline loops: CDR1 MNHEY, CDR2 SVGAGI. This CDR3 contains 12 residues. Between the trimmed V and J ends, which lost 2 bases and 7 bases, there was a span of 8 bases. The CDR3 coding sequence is TGTGCCAGCAGTTACGGGGGAGGTGAAGCTTTCTTT. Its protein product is CASSYGGGEAFF.

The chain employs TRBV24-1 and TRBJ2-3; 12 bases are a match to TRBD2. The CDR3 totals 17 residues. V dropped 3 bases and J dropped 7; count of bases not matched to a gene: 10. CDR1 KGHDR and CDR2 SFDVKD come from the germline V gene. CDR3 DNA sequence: TGTGCCACCAGTGATCCCGCCTACACTAGCGGGGGGCATACGCAGTATTTT. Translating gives CATSDPAYTSGGHTQYF.

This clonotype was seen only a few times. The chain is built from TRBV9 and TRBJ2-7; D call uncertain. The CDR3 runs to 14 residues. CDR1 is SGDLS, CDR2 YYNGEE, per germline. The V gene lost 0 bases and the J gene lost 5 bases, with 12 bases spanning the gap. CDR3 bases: TGTGCCAGCAGCGTAGAGGTAGCTTGGGACGAGCAGTACTTC. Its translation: CASSVEVAWDEQYF.

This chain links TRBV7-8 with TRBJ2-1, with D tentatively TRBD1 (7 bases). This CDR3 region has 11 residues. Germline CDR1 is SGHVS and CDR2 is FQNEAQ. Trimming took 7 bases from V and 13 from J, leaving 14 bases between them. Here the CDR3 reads CASNFQGGQFF. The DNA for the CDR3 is TGTGCCAGCAACTTCCAGGGGGGCCAGTTCTTC. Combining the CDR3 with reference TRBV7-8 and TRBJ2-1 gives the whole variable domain GAGVSQSPRYKVAKRGQDVALRCDPISGHVSLFWYQQALGQGPEFLTYFQNEAQLDKSGLPSDRFFAERPEGSVSTLKIQRTQQEDSAVYLCASNFQGGQFFGPGTRLTVL.

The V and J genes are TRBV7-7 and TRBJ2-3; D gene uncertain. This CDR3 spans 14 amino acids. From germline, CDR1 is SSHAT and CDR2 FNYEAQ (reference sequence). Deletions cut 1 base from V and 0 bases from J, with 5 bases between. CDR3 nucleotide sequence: TGTGCCAGCAGCTTAGGGCAGAGCACAGATACGCAGTATTTT. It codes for CASSLGQSTDTQYF.

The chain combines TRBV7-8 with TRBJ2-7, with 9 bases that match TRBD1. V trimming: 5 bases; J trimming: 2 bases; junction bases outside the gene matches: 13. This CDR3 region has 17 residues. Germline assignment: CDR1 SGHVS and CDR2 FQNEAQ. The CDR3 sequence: CASSATQGASIAYEQYF. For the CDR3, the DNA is TGTGCCAGCAGCGCAACACAGGGGGCGAGTATTGCCTACGAGCAGTACTTC.

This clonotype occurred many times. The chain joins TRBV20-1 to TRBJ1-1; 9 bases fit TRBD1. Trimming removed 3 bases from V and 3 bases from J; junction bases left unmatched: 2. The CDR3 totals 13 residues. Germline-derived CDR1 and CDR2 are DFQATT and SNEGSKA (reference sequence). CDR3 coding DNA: TGCAGTGCTAGGGACAGGGGCCACACTGAAGCTTTCTTT. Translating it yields CSARDRGHTEAFF.

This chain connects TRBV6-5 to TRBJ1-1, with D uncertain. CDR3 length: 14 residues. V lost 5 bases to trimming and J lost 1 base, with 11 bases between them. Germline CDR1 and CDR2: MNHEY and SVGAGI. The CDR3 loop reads CASSDEWGNTEAFF. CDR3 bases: TGTGCCAGCAGTGACGAGTGGGGGAACACTGAAGCTTTCTTT.

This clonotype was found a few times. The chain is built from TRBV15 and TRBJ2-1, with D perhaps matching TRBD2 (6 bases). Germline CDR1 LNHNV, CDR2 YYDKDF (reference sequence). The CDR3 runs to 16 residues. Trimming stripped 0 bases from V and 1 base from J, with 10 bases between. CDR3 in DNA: TGTGCCACCAGCAGAGATGCCCTAGCGTCCTACAATGAGCAGTTCTTC. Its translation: CATSRDALASYNEQFF.

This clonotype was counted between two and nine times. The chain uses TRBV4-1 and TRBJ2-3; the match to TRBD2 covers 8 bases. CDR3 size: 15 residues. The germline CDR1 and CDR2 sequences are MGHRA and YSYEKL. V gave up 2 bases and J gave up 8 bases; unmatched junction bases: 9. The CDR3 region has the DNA TGCGCCAGCAGCCAACTCGGGGCCCGGGAGGGTACGCAGTATTTT. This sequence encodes CASSQLGAREGTQYF.

DNA for the CDR3: TGCGCCAGCAGTTACCGGGACAGGGGCTATGGCTACACCTTC. As protein: CASSYRDRGYGYTF. The rearrangement uses TRBV5-1 and TRBJ1-2; 10 bases match TRBD1. CDR1 SGHRS and CDR2 YFSETQ come from the germline V gene. The J segment lost 4 bases and the V segment lost 5 bases, leaving 5 bases of the junction unmatched. The CDR3 runs to 14 residues.